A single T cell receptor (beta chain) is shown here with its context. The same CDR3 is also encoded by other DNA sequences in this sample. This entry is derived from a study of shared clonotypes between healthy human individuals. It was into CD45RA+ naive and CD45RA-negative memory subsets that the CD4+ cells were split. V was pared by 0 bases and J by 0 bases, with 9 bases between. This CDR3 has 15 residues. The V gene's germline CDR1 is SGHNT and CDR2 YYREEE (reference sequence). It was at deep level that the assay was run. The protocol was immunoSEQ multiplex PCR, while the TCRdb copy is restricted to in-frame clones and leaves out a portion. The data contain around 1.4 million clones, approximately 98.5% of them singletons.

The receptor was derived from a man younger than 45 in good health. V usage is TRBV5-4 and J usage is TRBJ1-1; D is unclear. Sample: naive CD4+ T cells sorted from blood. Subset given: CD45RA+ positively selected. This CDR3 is CASSLVGGMNTEAFF. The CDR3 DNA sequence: TGTGCCAGCAGCTTGGTCGGCGGGATGAACACTGAAGCTTTCTTT.